These 25 T cell receptor beta chains were all obtained from the same sample, sequenced in a study of blood T cell repertoires in COVID-19. The data were produced by immunoSEQ multiplex PCR, yet TCRdb's version contains in-frame clones alone and is incomplete. Here the sample spans 200,000 to 300,000 clones, around 85% being singletons. Sample: peripheral blood. The receptors here all came from a man in his fifties or sixties with COVID-19, enrolled during active disease.

V gene TRBV30 combines with J gene TRBJ2-7; 9 nucleotides agree with TRBD1. Unmatched junction bases numbered 7, after V lost 2 bases and J lost 5 bases. CDR3 length equals 14 residues. Germline CDR1 and CDR2: GTSNPN and SVGIG (reference sequence). This CDR3 is CAWSTGTGSNEQYF. The CDR3, as DNA: TGTGCCTGGAGTACTGGGACAGGGAGCAACGAGCAGTACTTC.

This chain links TRBV4-1 with TRBJ2-2; TRBD1 matches at 10 bases. Trimming cost V 3 bases and J 5 bases; bases outside gene matches: 3. Germline V gene lookup returns CDR1 MGHRA and CDR2 YSYEKL. The CDR3 extends over 15 amino acids. CDR3 residues: CASSQDRGKTGELFF. As DNA, the CDR3 is TGCGCCAGCAGCCAGGACAGGGGGAAAACCGGGGAGCTGTTTTTT.

This clone appeared once. The chain uses TRBV11-2 and TRBJ2-7; possibly TRBD2 for D (6 bases). V lost 2 bases and J 2 bases, leaving 16 bases between the germline ends. Germline-derived CDR1 and CDR2 are SGHAT and FQNNGV. This CDR3 has 16 amino acids. CDR3: CASSLRAGTSTYEQYF. The CDR3 nucleotides read TGTGCCAGCAGCTTAAGGGCCGGGACTTCAACCTACGAGCAGTACTTC.

The chain carries TRBV5-1 and TRBJ2-7, with D tentatively TRBD1 (5 bases). The V gene's germline CDR1 is SGHRS and CDR2 YFSETQ. CDR3 length: 14 residues. V lost 6 bases and J lost 3, with 16 bases in between. The CDR3 nucleotides are TGCGCCAGCACCAGGGATTCTCTAAGCTACGAGCAGTACTTC. This sequence encodes CASTRDSLSYEQYF.

This clone was found once. The V gene is TRBV9, the J gene TRBJ2-7; 8 nucleotides agree with TRBD1. CDR1 and CDR2 (germline): SGDLS, YYNGEE. The CDR3 is made up of 15 amino acids. The J segment lost 4 bases and the V segment lost 3 bases, leaving 9 bases of the junction unmatched. CDR3 DNA: TGTGCCAGCAGCGCAGGAGGACAGGGATCGTACGAGCAGTACTTC. Translation gives CASSAGGQGSYEQYF.

J is TRBJ2-1 and V is TRBV6-2 or TRBV6-3, with TRBD1 identical over 7 bases. Trimming took 2 bases from V and 7 from J; bases not matched to a gene: 14. Looked up from germline, CDR1 is MNHEY and CDR2 is SVGEGT. This CDR3 comprises 17 residues. The CDR3 DNA reads as TGTGCCAGCAGTTACCACCCCTTTAGGGGGCCGCAGAATGAGCAGTTCTTC. Protein: CASSYHPFRGPQNEQFF.

This chain connects TRBV7-2 to TRBJ2-7; 7 bases map to TRBD1. Germline V gene sequence: CDR1 SGHTA, CDR2 FQGNSA. The CDR3 loop spans 14 amino acids. V was clipped by 5 bases and J by 2 bases; unmatched bases: 6. DNA of the CDR3: TGTGCCAGCAGCAGAACAGGGACAGCCTACGAGCAGTACTTC. Translated, it gives CASSRTGTAYEQYF.

This chain connects TRBV9 to TRBJ2-1; perhaps TRBD1 as D (6 bases). Germline V gene data show CDR1 as SGDLS and CDR2 as YYNGEE. CDR3 length: 12 amino acids. V was clipped by 3 bases and J by 8 bases, with 9 bases between them. The CDR3 DNA reads as TGTGCCAGCAGCGCTGAGGGGGATGAGCAGTTCTTC. Amino acid sequence: CASSAEGDEQFF.

The chain carries TRBV7-3 and TRBJ2-6; D uncertain. Per the germline V gene, CDR1 is SGHTA and CDR2 is FQGTGA. The CDR3 length is 15 residues. Trimming cost V 6 bases and J 3 bases, with 12 bases left between them. Here the CDR3 reads CASSIMRNGANVLTF. In DNA, the CDR3 is TGTGCCAGCAGTATTATGCGGAATGGGGCCAACGTCCTGACTTTC. Combining the CDR3 with reference TRBV7-3 and TRBJ2-6 gives the whole variable domain GAGVSQTPSNKVTEKGKYVELRCDPISGHTALYWYRQSLGQGPEFLIYFQGTGAADDSGLPNDRFFAVRPEGSVSTLKIQRTERGDSAVYLCASSIMRNGANVLTFGAGSRLTVL.

This chain uses TRBV28 with TRBJ2-3, with TRBD2 as a possible D gene (6 bases). The CDR3 extends over 13 amino acids. In germline, CDR1 is MDHEN, CDR2 SYDVKM. V shed 8 bases and J shed 2 bases, with 11 bases lying between them. The DNA of the CDR3 is TGTGCCAGCCGGGACTCGTTCACAGATACGCAGTATTTT. Protein: CASRDSFTDTQYF. Based on the CDR3 plus reference TRBV28 and TRBJ2-3, the full variable domain is DVKVTQSSRYLVKRTGEKVFLECVQDMDHENMFWYRQDPGLGLRLIYFSYDVKMKEKGDIPEGYSVSREKKERFSLILESASTNQTSMYLCASRDSFTDTQYFGPGTRLTVL.

This chain uses TRBV30 with TRBJ2-7, with a weak D call TRBD1 (7 bases). Trimming pared 2 bases from V and 6 bases from J, leaving 14 bases between. The germline CDR1 and CDR2 sequences are GTSNPN and SVGIG (reference sequence). The CDR3 contains 13 residues. CDR3 residues: CAWSLTGRREQYF. In DNA form, the CDR3 reads TGTGCCTGGAGTCTGACAGGGAGGCGCGAGCAGTACTTC.

The chain recombines TRBV5-1 with TRBJ1-6; D remains ambiguous. The CDR3 is 18 amino acids. V gave up 0 bases and J gave up 0 bases, with 13 bases separating them. Germline CDR1 is SGHRS and CDR2 is YFSETQ. CDR3 in amino acids: CASSLAETLSSYNSPLHF. Written as DNA, the CDR3 is TGCGCCAGCAGCTTGGCGGAGACTCTGAGCTCCTATAATTCACCCCTCCACTTT.

The J gene is TRBJ2-5, the V gene TRBV7-9; no reliable D call. Germline loops: CDR1 SEHNR, CDR2 FQNEAQ (reference sequence). The V end was cut by 1 base, the J end by 2 bases, with 11 bases between. The CDR3 has 15 amino acids. CDR3 in DNA: TGTGCCAGCAGCTTAGAATTATCAGTGCAAGAGACCCAGTACTTC. Translation gives CASSLELSVQETQYF.

The J gene is TRBJ2-7, the V gene TRBV6-6; 12 bases agree with TRBD2. Germline trimming cut 7 bases from V and 6 bases from J; bases unmatched to any gene: 7. The germline CDR1 and CDR2 sequences are MNHNY and SVGAGI (reference sequence). The CDR3 is made up of 14 amino acids. The CDR3 DNA follows: TGTGCCAGCATCCAGACTAGCGGGGGAGGCGAGCAGTACTTC. Amino acids: CASIQTSGGGEQYF.

This chain links TRBV5-1 with TRBJ2-5; 8 nucleotides agree with TRBD1. V gave up 4 bases and J gave up 5 bases; unmatched junction bases: 7. Germline V gene data show CDR1 as SGHRS and CDR2 as YFSETQ. CDR3 length: 14 residues. The CDR3 reads CASSQGQDGETQYF. The CDR3 nucleotides are TGCGCCAGCAGCCAGGGACAGGACGGGGAGACCCAGTACTTC.

This clone appeared a single time. The chain links TRBV9 to TRBJ2-2, with TRBD2 identical over 15 bases. After removal of 2 bases from V and 5 bases from J, the junction contained 7 bases not matched to a gene. The CDR3 loop spans 18 amino acids. CDR1 is SGDLS and CDR2 is YYNGEE in the germline V gene. In DNA form, the CDR3 reads TGTGCCAGCAGCGTTACGGGACTAGCGGGGGGAAGGACCGGGGAGCTGTTTTTT. This gives the protein CASSVTGLAGGRTGELFF.

This chain joins TRBV6-5 and TRBJ2-5; D gene ambiguous. CDR3 size: 11 residues. Germline CDR1 reads MNHEY; CDR2 reads SVGAGI. Trimming took 6 bases from V and 3 from J, leaving 5 bases between them. Written as DNA, the CDR3 is TGTGCCAGCAGCCCCAAAGAGACCCAGTACTTC. Translating it yields CASSPKETQYF.

This clone was seen repeatedly, ten times or more. CDR3 sequence: CASSRMNTEAFF. CDR3 nucleotide sequence: TGTGCCAGCAGCAGGATGAACACTGAAGCTTTCTTT. The V and J genes are TRBV6-5 and TRBJ1-1; D is undetermined. Trimming took off 6 bases at V and 0 bases at J, with 5 bases between the two ends. CDR1 and CDR2 from the germline V gene are MNHEY and SVGAGI. CDR3 size: 12 residues.

This chain connects TRBV10-1 to TRBJ1-1; maybe TRBD1 (6 bases). V dropped 4 bases and J dropped 1 base, with 13 bases sitting between them. CDR3 length: 15 amino acids. In germline, CDR1 is WNHNN, CDR2 SYGVQD (reference sequence). The CDR3 protein is CASSGHGTPNTEAFF. CDR3 nucleotides: TGCGCCAGCAGTGGGCACGGGACACCGAACACTGAAGCTTTCTTT.

The chain recombines TRBV5-1 with TRBJ2-4; D is unresolved. This CDR3 has 15 amino acids. V lost 0 bases to trimming and J lost 0 bases, with 7 bases between them. Germline V gene data show CDR1 as SGHRS and CDR2 as YFSETQ. The CDR3 sequence is CASSLGQIAKNIQYF. CDR3 sequence (DNA): TGCGCCAGCAGCTTGGGACAAATAGCCAAAAACATTCAGTACTTC. Full variable domain (missing parts from reference TRBV5-1 and TRBJ2-4): KAGVTQTPRYLIKTRGQQVTLSCSPISGHRSVSWYQQTPGQGLQFLFEYFSETQRNKGNFPGRFSGRQFSNSRSEMNVSTLELGDSALYLCASSLGQIAKNIQYFGAGTRLSVL.

This rearrangement joins TRBV19 to TRBJ1-2, with TRBD1 identical over 7 bases. The V segment lost 4 bases and the J segment 4 bases; nucleotides outside the gene matches: 12. This CDR3 has 16 amino acids. Germline V gene lookup returns CDR1 LNHDA and CDR2 SQIVND (reference sequence). The CDR3 DNA follows: TGTGCCAGTAGTACGACCTACCGACAGGGTTTCTATGGCTACACCTTC. Its protein product is CASSTTYRQGFYGYTF. The variable domain in full, with the rest retrieved from reference TRBV19 and TRBJ1-2, is DGGITQSPKYLFRKEGQNVTLSCEQNLNHDAMYWYRQDPGQGLRLIYYSQIVNDFQKGDIAEGYSVSREKKESFPLTVTSAQKNPTAFYLCASSTTYRQGFYGYTFGSGTRLTVV.

The rearrangement uses TRBV30 and TRBJ2-3; 8 bases are a match to TRBD2. This CDR3 is 15 amino acids long. In germline, CDR1 is GTSNPN, CDR2 SVGIG (reference sequence). Unmatched junction bases numbered 8, after V lost 0 bases and J lost 6 bases. CDR3 nucleotides: TGTGCCTGGAGTGTCTACGGGGGGGCCGCGGATACGCAGTATTTT. This encodes CAWSVYGGAADTQYF.

The CDR3 spells CSVTRTTNYGYTF. The CDR3 DNA sequence: TGCAGCGTGACTAGGACAACTAACTATGGCTACACCTTC. The gene calls are TRBV29-1 and TRBJ1-2, with D possibly TRBD1 on 5 matching bases. CDR1 SQVTM and CDR2 ANQGSEA come from the germline V gene. V lost 6 bases to trimming and J lost 0 bases, with 11 bases between them. CDR3 length: 13 amino acids.

This chain links TRBV5-1 with TRBJ2-5, with D perhaps matching TRBD2 (6 bases). This CDR3 has 16 amino acids. Germline CDR1 is SGHRS and CDR2 is YFSETQ. With 1 base removed from V and 4 bases from J, the gap between germline ends came to 17 bases. The CDR3 coding sequence is TGCGCCAGCAGCTTGAGCGCGCTGGGGGGTCGAGAGACCCAGTACTTC. Amino acid sequence: CASSLSALGGRETQYF.

This clone has only one observation. V and J are TRBV7-3 and TRBJ2-2; 7 nucleotides line up with TRBD1. The germline CDR1 and CDR2 sequences are SGHTA and FQGTGA. Trimming took 1 base from V and 3 from J; bases not matched to a gene: 5. The CDR3 spans 16 residues. The CDR3 loop is CASSLKTGIDTGELFF. CDR3 in DNA: TGTGCCAGCAGCTTAAAGACAGGGATTGACACCGGGGAGCTGTTTTTT.